The 21 T cell receptor beta chains given below trace back to one sample, sequenced in a study of shared clonotypes between healthy human individuals. The assay was immunoSEQ multiplex PCR, and TCRdb's table has in-frame clones only and misses some. The top ten clones hold approximately 0.13% of a sample with millions of clones, 95% of them seen once. Sequencing was done on a sample of naive CD4+ T cells sorted from blood. Indicated subset: CD45RA+ positively selected. The receptors were gathered from a man between 18 and 29 years old in good health.

The chain is built from TRBV6-5 and TRBJ1-3; D might be TRBD1 (5 bases). Trimming took 4 bases from V and 1 from J, leaving 8 bases between them. From germline, CDR1 is MNHEY and CDR2 SVGAGI. The CDR3 extends over 14 amino acids. CDR3 sequence (DNA): TGTGCCAGCAGTTTCGACAGATCTGGAAACACCATATATTTT. Amino acid sequence: CASSFDRSGNTIYF.

This clone was detected once. The chain is built from TRBV7-9 and TRBJ2-7, with 7 bases that match TRBD2. J lost 0 bases, V lost 5 bases, and 4 bases had no gene match. This CDR3 is 14 amino acids long. In germline, CDR1 is SEHNR, CDR2 FQNEAQ (reference sequence). The CDR3 loop reads CASSPGGISYEQYF. The DNA for the CDR3 is TGTGCCAGCAGCCCCGGGGGGATCTCCTACGAGCAGTACTTC.

This clone was counted a single time. The V and J genes are TRBV9 and TRBJ2-2, with TRBD1 as a possible D gene (5 bases). The CDR3 spans 17 residues. CDR1 and CDR2 (germline): SGDLS, YYNGEE. Trimming removed 3 bases at V and 3 bases at J, with 18 bases between. In nucleotides, the CDR3 is TGTGCCAGCAGCGAACGGACAAGCGTGCGGCACACCGGGGAGCTGTTTTTT. Its translation is CASSERTSVRHTGELFF.

This clone has more than one count but fewer than ten. Its ends do not fully match the called genes, so a read error is possible. Other DNA variants within this sample encode the same CDR3. The chain uses TRBV4-1 and TRBJ2-7, with no clear D. Germline values: CDR1 MGHRA, CDR2 YSYEKL. The CDR3 spans 16 residues. The CDR3, as DNA: TGCGCCAGCAGCCAAGATTTAAGTAGGGTACTCTACGAACAGTACTTC. This translates into CASSQDLSRVLYEQYF.

This clone was detected only a few times. This chain connects TRBV2 to TRBJ2-1; the match to TRBD1 covers 11 bases. This CDR3 spans 15 amino acids. Germline CDR1 and CDR2: SNHLY and FYNNEI. Germline trimming cut 3 bases from V and 3 bases from J; bases unmatched to any gene: 1. This CDR3 reads CASSDGTGGYNEQFF. In nucleotides, the CDR3 is TGTGCCAGCAGTGATGGGACAGGGGGCTACAATGAGCAGTTCTTC.

The chain has TRBV13 and TRBJ2-1; TRBD2 aligns across 12 bases. The trim removed 2 bases at V and 8 bases at J, leaving 10 bases unmatched. This CDR3 comprises 17 residues. Germline V gene data show CDR1 as PRHDT and CDR2 as FYEKMQ (reference sequence). As DNA, the CDR3 is TGTGCCAGCAGCTTAAGAGCTAGCGGGAGGGCCTCGGATGAGCAGTTCTTC. Its translation is CASSLRASGRASDEQFF.

Turning to this clone: Distinct nucleotide sequences in the sample also encode this CDR3. This chain joins TRBV19 and TRBJ1-2; the D is unclear. The CDR3 has 12 residues. V lost 2 bases to trimming and J lost 4 bases, with 5 bases between them. The V gene's germline CDR1 is LNHDA and CDR2 SQIVND (reference sequence). CDR3 sequence: CASSIQGYGYTF. The CDR3 nucleotides are TGTGCCAGTAGTATACAAGGCTATGGCTACACCTTC.

The CDR3 region has the DNA TGCGCCAGCAGCCTCGGACAGGGGACGGTAGCGGGGATGAATACGCAGTATTTT. This gives the protein CASSLGQGTVAGMNTQYF. V gene TRBV4-1 combines with J gene TRBJ2-3; D possibly corresponds to TRBD1 (9 bases). This CDR3 is built from 18 residues. Germline values: CDR1 MGHRA, CDR2 YSYEKL. Trimming removed 4 bases from V and 7 bases from J, with 27 bases in between.

V is TRBV15 and J is TRBJ2-2; unclear D gene. This CDR3 is built from 14 residues. Germline V gives CDR1 LNHNV, CDR2 YYDKDF (reference sequence). Trimming removed 3 bases at V and 1 base at J, with 6 bases between. CDR3 in amino acids: CATSRSGNTGELFF. CDR3 coding DNA: TGTGCCACCAGCAGGTCAGGGAACACCGGGGAGCTGTTTTTT.

This sequence joins TRBV27 and TRBJ1-6; 12 bases line up with TRBD1. The ends lost 8 bases at V and 7 bases at J; junction bases unmatched: 9. CDR1 is MNHEY, CDR2 SMNVEV, per germline (reference sequence). The CDR3 covers 16 residues. The CDR3 nucleotides are TGTGCCAGCGGGGGTCTCGGGACAGGGGGCAATTCACCCCTCCACTTT. Translated: CASGGLGTGGNSPLHF.

The gene calls are TRBV10-3 and TRBJ2-3; D might be TRBD1 or TRBD2, each matching 5 bases. The CDR3 sequence is 14 residues long. The germline V gene encodes CDR1 ENHRY and CDR2 SYGVKD. Deletions cut 9 bases from V and 2 bases from J, with 15 bases between. The CDR3 nucleotides read TGTGCCATTCGTCGACAGACTACCACAGATACGCAGTATTTT. It translates to CAIRRQTTTDTQYF.

V and J are TRBV10-3 and TRBJ2-7; 13 positions agree with TRBD2. Germline V gene lookup returns CDR1 ENHRY and CDR2 SYGVKD. The CDR3 extends over 18 amino acids. V shed 3 bases, J shed 2 bases, and the junction held 10 bases outside the gene matches. The CDR3 sequence is CAISDQTSGGSTTYEQYF. Here the CDR3 DNA reads TGTGCCATCAGTGATCAGACTAGCGGGGGGTCCACAACCTACGAGCAGTACTTC.

This sequence joins TRBV5-4 and TRBJ1-1; a weak D match, TRBD1 (5 bases). The CDR3 length is 14 residues. CDR1 and CDR2 from the germline V gene are SGHNT and YYREEE (reference sequence). Trimming took 0 bases from V and 6 from J, leaving 12 bases between them. The CDR3 here is CASSLAGTRAEAFF. The CDR3 nucleotides are TGTGCCAGCAGCTTGGCCGGGACTCGGGCTGAAGCTTTCTTT.

The gene calls are TRBV2 and TRBJ1-2, with TRBD1 matching over 11 bases. CDR3 length: 15 amino acids. Germline V gives CDR1 SNHLY, CDR2 FYNNEI. With V trimmed by 4 bases and J by 4 bases, 5 bases remained unmatched. The CDR3 protein is CASSVGTGGTYGYTF. Written as DNA, the CDR3 is TGTGCCAGCAGTGTAGGGACAGGGGGTACCTATGGCTACACCTTC.

As concerns this clone: Different DNA sequences within this sample yield the same CDR3. The chain joins TRBV2 to TRBJ2-7; 7 positions match TRBD1. The CDR3 is made up of 12 amino acids. Germline trimming cut 4 bases from V and 5 bases from J; bases unmatched to any gene: 2. Germline-derived CDR1 and CDR2 are SNHLY and FYNNEI. The CDR3 here is CASSGQGNEQYF. DNA of the CDR3: TGTGCCAGCAGTGGACAGGGTAACGAGCAGTACTTC.

Concerning this clone: Additional DNA sequences in this sample encode the identical CDR3. The chain combines TRBV6-6 with TRBJ2-3, with D hard to call. CDR3 length: 15 amino acids. The germline V gene has CDR1 MNHNY and CDR2 SVGAGI (reference sequence). V gave up 2 bases and J gave up 0 bases, with 9 bases separating them. The DNA for the CDR3 is TGTGCCAGCAGTTACGGTGGATCTAGCACAGATACGCAGTATTTT. Encoded protein: CASSYGGSSTDTQYF.

This chain uses TRBV2 with TRBJ2-4; a weak D match, TRBD2 (7 bases). The CDR3 is made up of 16 amino acids. Germline loops: CDR1 SNHLY, CDR2 FYNNEI. With 3 bases removed from V and 0 bases from J, the gap between germline ends came to 12 bases. The CDR3 coding sequence is TGTGCCAGCAGTGACTCGGGGGGCCTAGCCAAAAACATTCAGTACTTC. It specifies CASSDSGGLAKNIQYF.

The rearrangement links TRBV25-1 to TRBJ2-1, with a weak D call TRBD1 (6 bases). Germline lookup yields CDR1 MGHDK and CDR2 SYGVNS. V was clipped by 1 base and J by 8 bases, with 21 bases between them. This CDR3 is built from 17 residues. The CDR3, as DNA: TGTGCCAGCAGTGAATTAGGAACAGGGTCAAGGTCCGATGAGCAGTTCTTC. The encoded protein is CASSELGTGSRSDEQFF.

V and J are TRBV2 and TRBJ1-1; D call uncertain. The ends were cut back, 4 bases at V and 0 bases at J, with 9 bases in the middle. Germline V gives CDR1 SNHLY, CDR2 FYNNEI. The length of the CDR3 is 14 residues. CDR3 sequence: CASSARNMNTEAFF. For the CDR3, the DNA is TGTGCCAGCAGTGCGAGGAATATGAACACTGAAGCTTTCTTT.

Regarding this clone: Distinct nucleotide sequences in the sample also encode this CDR3. The chain is built from TRBV27 and TRBJ1-1; D remains ambiguous. From germline, CDR1 is MNHEY and CDR2 SMNVEV (reference sequence). CDR3 length: 13 amino acids. V lost 5 bases, J lost 3 bases, and 10 bases lay in between. CDR3 sequence reads: CASSRTGYTEAFF. The CDR3 DNA sequence: TGTGCCAGCAGTCGGACCGGGTACACTGAAGCTTTCTTT.

Worth noting for this clone: Other DNA sequences from this sample encode an identical CDR3 as well. This chain uses TRBV5-1 with TRBJ1-4; a possible D gene is TRBD1 (6 bases). Germline CDR1 reads SGHRS; CDR2 reads YFSETQ. The germline V and J ends were trimmed by 2 bases and 7 bases, with 9 bases remaining between them. The CDR3 spans 13 residues. The CDR3: CASSLGGGEKLFF. The CDR3 DNA reads as TGCGCCAGCAGCTTAGGGGGAGGTGAAAAACTGTTTTTT.